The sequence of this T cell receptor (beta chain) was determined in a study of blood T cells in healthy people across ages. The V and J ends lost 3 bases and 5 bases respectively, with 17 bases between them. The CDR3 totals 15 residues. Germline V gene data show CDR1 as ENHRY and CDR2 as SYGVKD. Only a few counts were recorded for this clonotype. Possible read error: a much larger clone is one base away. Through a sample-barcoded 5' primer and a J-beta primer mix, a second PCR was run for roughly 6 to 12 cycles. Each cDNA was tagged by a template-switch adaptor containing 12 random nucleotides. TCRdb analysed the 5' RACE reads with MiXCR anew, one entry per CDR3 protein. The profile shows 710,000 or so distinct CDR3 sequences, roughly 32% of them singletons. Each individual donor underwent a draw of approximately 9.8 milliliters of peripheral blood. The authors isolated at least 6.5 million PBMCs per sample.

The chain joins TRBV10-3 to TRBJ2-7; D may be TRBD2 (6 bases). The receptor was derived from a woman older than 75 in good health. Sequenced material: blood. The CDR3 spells CAISEEPAGWNEQYF. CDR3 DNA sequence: TGTGCCATCAGTGAAGAGCCCGCGGGGTGGAACGAGCAGTACTTC.